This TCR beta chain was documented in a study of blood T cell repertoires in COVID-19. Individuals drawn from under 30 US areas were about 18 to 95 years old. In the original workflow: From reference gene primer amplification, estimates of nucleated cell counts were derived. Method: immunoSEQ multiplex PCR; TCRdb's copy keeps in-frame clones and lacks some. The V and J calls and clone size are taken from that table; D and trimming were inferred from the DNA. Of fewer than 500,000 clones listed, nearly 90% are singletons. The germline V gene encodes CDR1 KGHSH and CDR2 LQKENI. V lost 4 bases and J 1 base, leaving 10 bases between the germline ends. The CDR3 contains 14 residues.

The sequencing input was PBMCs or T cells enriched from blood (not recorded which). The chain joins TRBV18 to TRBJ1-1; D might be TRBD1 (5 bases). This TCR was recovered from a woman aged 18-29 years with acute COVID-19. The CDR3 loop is CASSLRQQNTEAFF. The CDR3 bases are TGTGCCAGCTCACTCCGACAGCAGAACACTGAAGCTTTCTTT. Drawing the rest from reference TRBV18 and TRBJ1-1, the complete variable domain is NAGVMQNPRHLVRRRGQEARLRCSPMKGHSHVYWYRQLPEEGLKFMVYLQKENIIDESGMPKERFSAEFPKEGPSILRIQQVVRGDSAAYFCASSLRQQNTEAFFGQGTRLTVV.